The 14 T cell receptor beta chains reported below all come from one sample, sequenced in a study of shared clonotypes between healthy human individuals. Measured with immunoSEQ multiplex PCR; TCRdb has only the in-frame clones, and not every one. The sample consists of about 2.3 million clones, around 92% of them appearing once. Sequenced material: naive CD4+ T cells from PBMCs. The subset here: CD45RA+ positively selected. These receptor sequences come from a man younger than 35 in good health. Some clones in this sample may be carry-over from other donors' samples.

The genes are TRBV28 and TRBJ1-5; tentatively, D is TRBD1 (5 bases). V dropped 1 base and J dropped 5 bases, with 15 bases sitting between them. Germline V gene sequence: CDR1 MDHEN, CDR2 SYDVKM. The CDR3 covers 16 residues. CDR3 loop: CASSLLARERDQPQHF. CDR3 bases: TGTGCCAGCAGTTTATTAGCCAGGGAACGCGATCAGCCCCAGCATTTT.

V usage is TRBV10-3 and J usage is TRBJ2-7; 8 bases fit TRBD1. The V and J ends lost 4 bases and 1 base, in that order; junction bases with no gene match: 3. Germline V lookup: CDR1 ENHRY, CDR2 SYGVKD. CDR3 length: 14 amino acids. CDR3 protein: CAISAGGSSYEQYF. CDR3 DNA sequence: TGTGCCATCAGTGCAGGGGGCAGTTCCTACGAGCAGTACTTC.

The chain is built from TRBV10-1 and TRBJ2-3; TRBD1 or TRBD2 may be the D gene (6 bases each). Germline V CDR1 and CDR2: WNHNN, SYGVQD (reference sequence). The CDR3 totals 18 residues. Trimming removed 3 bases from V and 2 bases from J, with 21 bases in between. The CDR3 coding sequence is TGCGCCAGCAGTGAAGGGGGGCGCAGAGATAATTACACAGATACGCAGTATTTT. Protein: CASSEGGRRDNYTDTQYF.

In DNA form, the CDR3 reads TGTGCCAGCAGCGTAGCGGCGGAGATCTCCTACAATGAGCAGTTCTTC. Its translation is CASSVAAEISYNEQFF. The chain couples TRBV9 to TRBJ2-1; D uncertain. This CDR3 contains 16 residues. V was shortened by 0 bases and J by 0 bases, with 10 bases between the two germline ends. Germline CDR1 reads SGDLS; CDR2 reads YYNGEE.

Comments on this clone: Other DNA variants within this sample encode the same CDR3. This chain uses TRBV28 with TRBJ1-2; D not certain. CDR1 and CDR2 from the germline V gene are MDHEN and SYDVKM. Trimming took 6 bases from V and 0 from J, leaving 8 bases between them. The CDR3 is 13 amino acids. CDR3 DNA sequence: TGTGCCAGCAGGGGCAGCCCTAACTATGGCTACACCTTC. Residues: CASRGSPNYGYTF.

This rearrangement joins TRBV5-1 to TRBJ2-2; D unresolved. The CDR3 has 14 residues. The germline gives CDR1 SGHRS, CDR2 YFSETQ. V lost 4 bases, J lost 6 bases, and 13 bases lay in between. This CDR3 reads CASSPISHPGELFF. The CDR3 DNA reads TGCGCCAGCAGCCCCATTAGCCATCCCGGGGAGCTGTTTTTT.

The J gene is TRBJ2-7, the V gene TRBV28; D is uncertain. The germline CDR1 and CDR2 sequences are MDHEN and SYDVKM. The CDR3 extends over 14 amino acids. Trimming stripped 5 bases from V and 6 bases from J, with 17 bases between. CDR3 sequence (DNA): TGTGCCAGCAGTCCCCCCGTAATCGGGTCCGAGCAGTACTTC. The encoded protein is CASSPPVIGSEQYF.

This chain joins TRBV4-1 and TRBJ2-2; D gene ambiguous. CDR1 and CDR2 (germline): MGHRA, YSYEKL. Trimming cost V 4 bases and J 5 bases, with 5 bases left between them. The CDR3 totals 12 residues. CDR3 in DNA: TGCGCCAGCAGCCCTCATACCGGGGAGCTGTTTTTT. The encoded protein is CASSPHTGELFF.

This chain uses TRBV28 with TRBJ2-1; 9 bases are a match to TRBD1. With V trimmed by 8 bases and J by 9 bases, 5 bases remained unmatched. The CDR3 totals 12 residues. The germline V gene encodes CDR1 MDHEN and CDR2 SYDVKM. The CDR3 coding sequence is TGTGCCAGCGGGACAGGGCGTGTTGAGCAGTTCTTC. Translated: CASGTGRVEQFF.

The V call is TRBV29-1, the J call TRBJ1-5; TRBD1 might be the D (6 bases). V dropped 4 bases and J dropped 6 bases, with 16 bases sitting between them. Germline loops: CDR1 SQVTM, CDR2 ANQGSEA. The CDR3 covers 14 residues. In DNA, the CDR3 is TGCAGCGTTGGACTACAGGGATTGGGTCAGCCCCAGCATTTT. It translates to CSVGLQGLGQPQHF.

Written as DNA, the CDR3 is TGTGCCAGCAGCCAAACCCGGGCCGCGAATGAGCAGTTCTTC. Translated, it gives CASSQTRAANEQFF. The chain employs TRBV7-2 and TRBJ2-1, with D hard to call. Trimming left V 5 bases short and J 7 bases short, with 15 bases between. In germline, CDR1 is SGHTA, CDR2 FQGNSA. The CDR3 is made up of 14 amino acids. The whole variable domain, filled in from reference TRBV7-2 and TRBJ2-1, reads GAGVSQSPSNKVTEKGKDVELRCDPISGHTALYWYRQSLGQGLEFLIYFQGNSAPDKSGLPSDRFSAERTGGSVSTLTIQRTQQEDSAVYLCASSQTRAANEQFFGPGTRLTVL.

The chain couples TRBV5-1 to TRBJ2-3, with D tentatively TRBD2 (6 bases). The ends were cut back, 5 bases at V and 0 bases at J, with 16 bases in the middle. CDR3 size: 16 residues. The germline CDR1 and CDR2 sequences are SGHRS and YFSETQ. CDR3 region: CASSRWRAGSTDTQYF. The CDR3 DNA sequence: TGCGCCAGCAGTCGATGGCGGGCGGGGAGCACAGATACGCAGTATTTT.

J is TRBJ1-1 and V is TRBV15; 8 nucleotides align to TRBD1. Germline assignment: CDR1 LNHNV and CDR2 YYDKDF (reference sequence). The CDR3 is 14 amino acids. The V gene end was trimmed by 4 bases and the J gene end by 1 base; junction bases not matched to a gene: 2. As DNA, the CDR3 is TGTGCCACCAGCACCGGGACAGGGAACACTGAAGCTTTCTTT. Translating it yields CATSTGTGNTEAFF.

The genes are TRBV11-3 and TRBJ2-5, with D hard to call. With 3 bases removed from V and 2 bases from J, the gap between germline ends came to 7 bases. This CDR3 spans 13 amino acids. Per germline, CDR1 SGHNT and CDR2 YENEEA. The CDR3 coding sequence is TGTGCCAGCAGCTTCCGGCCACAAGAGACCCAGTACTTC. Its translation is CASSFRPQETQYF. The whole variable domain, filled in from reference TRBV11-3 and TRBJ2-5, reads EAGVVQSPRYKIIEKKQPVAFWCNPISGHNTLYWYLQNLGQGPELLIRYENEEAVDDSQLPKDRFSAERLKGVDSTLKIQPAELGDSAVYLCASSFRPQETQYFGPGTRLLVL.